The 8 T cell receptor beta chains reported below all come from one sample, sequenced in a study of beta chain features in type 1 diabetes. Expressed TCRB transcripts were sequenced because the entire RNA isolate underwent reverse transcription. The method was immunoSEQ multiplex PCR; TCRdb's version includes in-frame clones alone and lacks a portion of them. The top ten clones hold less than 0.45% of a sample with almost 350,000 clones, 6.5% to 10% of them seen once. What was sequenced was central memory CD4+ T cells from blood. The receptors come from a woman in her late teens or twenties in good health.

This clone was seen only a few times. V usage is TRBV6-1 and J usage is TRBJ1-4, with D unclear. Germline assignment: CDR1 MNHNS and CDR2 SASEGT. This CDR3 comprises 15 residues. Trimming stripped 10 bases from V and 0 bases from J, with 15 bases between. The CDR3 DNA sequence: TGTGCCACGTCCCAGGCGGGTGCAACTAATGAAAAACTGTTTTTT. Its protein product is CATSQAGATNEKLFF.

This clone was seen many times. V gene TRBV7-2 combines with J gene TRBJ2-7; D ambiguous. Looked up from germline, CDR1 is SGHTA and CDR2 is FQGNSA. CDR3 length: 16 amino acids. V was cut by 1 base and J by 0 bases, with 13 bases left in between. CDR3 bases: TGTGCCAGCAGCTTAGGGACCAGACGGAGCTCCTACGAGCAGTACTTC. It is translated as CASSLGTRRSSYEQYF. Filled out from reference TRBV7-2 and TRBJ2-7, the complete variable domain reads GAGVSQSPSNKVTEKGKDVELRCDPISGHTALYWYRQSLGQGLEFLIYFQGNSAPDKSGLPSDRFSAERTGGSVSTLTIQRTQQEDSAVYLCASSLGTRRSSYEQYFGPGTRLTVT.

This clone was recorded a few times. The chain has TRBV9 and TRBJ2-2; 9 bases map to TRBD2. CDR3 length equals 18 residues. Trimming cost V 4 bases and J 2 bases; bases outside gene matches: 12. Per germline, CDR1 SGDLS and CDR2 YYNGEE. In DNA, the CDR3 is TGTGCCAGCAGCCCCGAGGTCGGGACTAGCTTCAACACCGGGGAGCTGTTTTTT. Translated, it gives CASSPEVGTSFNTGELFF.

This clone was recorded a few times. This rearrangement joins TRBV7-2 to TRBJ2-2; D tentatively reads TRBD1 or TRBD2 (5 bases each). This CDR3 has 15 residues. From germline, CDR1 is SGHTA and CDR2 FQGNSA. V was shortened by 2 bases and J by 6 bases, with 13 bases between the two germline ends. In DNA form, the CDR3 reads TGTGCCAGCAGCTTAAGGGAGCAGGGTGCCGGGGAGCTGTTTTTT. Protein sequence: CASSLREQGAGELFF.

This clone showed up just a few times. This chain links TRBV6-6 with TRBJ2-2; D could derive from TRBD1 or TRBD2 (5 bases each). Germline V gives CDR1 MNHNY, CDR2 SVGAGI (reference sequence). V lost 7 bases, J lost 7 bases, and 16 bases lay in between. CDR3 length equals 14 residues. In nucleotides, the CDR3 is TGTGCCAGCACCCCTCTGTGGGGGAGCGGGGAGCTGTTTTTT. As protein: CASTPLWGSGELFF.

The chain couples TRBV9 to TRBJ2-7, with D unresolved. CDR1 and CDR2 (germline): SGDLS, YYNGEE. The CDR3 has 13 amino acids. Trimming took 0 bases from V and 4 from J, leaving 8 bases between them. The CDR3 nucleotides are TGTGCCAGCAGCGTAGGAATGACTTACGAGCAGTACTTC. Translating it yields CASSVGMTYEQYF.

The chain carries TRBV11-2 and TRBJ2-2; tentative D call: TRBD1 (6 bases). The CDR3 is 14 amino acids. Looked up from germline, CDR1 is SGHAT and CDR2 is FQNNGV. V dropped 6 bases and J dropped 6 bases, with 14 bases sitting between them. Here the CDR3 reads CASRRTARAGELFF. DNA for the CDR3: TGTGCCAGCAGACGGACAGCCCGCGCCGGGGAGCTGTTTTTT.

The chain uses TRBV7-9 and TRBJ2-7; weak D call: TRBD1 (5 bases). Germline-derived CDR1 and CDR2 are SEHNR and FQNEAQ (reference sequence). The CDR3 consists of 13 residues. Deletions cut 4 bases from V and 2 bases from J, with 9 bases between. This CDR3 reads CASSWGQTYEQYF. In nucleotides, the CDR3 is TGTGCCAGCAGCTGGGGCCAAACCTACGAGCAGTACTTC.